This TCR beta chain was sequenced for a study of blood T cell repertoires in COVID-19 (TCRdb year 2020). In the study overall: Collaborator samples came from the United States, Italy and Spain and covered acute and convalescent phases of COVID-19. The prospective study material was composed of cDNA or gDNA derived from T cells, B-cell-depleted T cells, or PBMCs. Subjects who had been exposed to COVID-19, were actively infected with it, or had recovered from it provided the deeply sampled blood TCRbeta repertoires that made up the dataset. The repertoires were released in a freely available public database meant as a resource for research on the immune response to SARS-CoV-2. The samples were drawn from two sources: the first 160 participants of the ongoing ImmuneRACE study, and 1,000 to 1,500 subjects contributed by 6 global collaborators. The sample metadata nearly always contained a de-identified subject ID, COVID-19 status, age in years and sex. HLA class I and class II types, where available, came from metadata supplied by the sample provider rather than from assay-based typing.

Taken from cysteine to phenylalanine, the CDR3 has 15 residues. Of the read, only the CDR3 DNA is kept; its 45 bases are in frame from base 1. The germline V gene encodes CDR1 SGHRS and CDR2 YFSETQ. Trimming leaves V shorter by 4 bases and J shorter by 5 bases, with the junction holding 9 bases beyond the gene matches. TCRbeta CDR3 regions were amplified from genomic DNA using the immunoSEQ Assay, a bias-controlled multiplex PCR. On the study's bioinformatics: The number of nucleated cells in each sample was estimated by amplification of reference gene primers within the assay. To quantify the absolute abundance of each unique TCRbeta CDR3 rearrangement, sequence reads were collapsed and filtered. Productive Simpson clonality was computed per sample as the square root of Simpson's diversity index over productive rearrangements. Here the immuneACCESS table is served through TCRdb, limited to in-frame sequences with V and J called. Missing clones are a known gap in these copies; in checked studies unresolved V genes cover under half, and the rest lacks a known reason. V, J and clone size derive from that table, while D and trimming were established from the DNA sequence. This sample holds about 380,000 clones; about 90% were observed only once. The ten largest clones represent 2.5% to 3.5% of the sample.

Results the study describes overall, beyond this receptor: How much clinical and demographic metadata was included differed by source and by participant, and the metadata was provided uncurated.

This clone was observed once. Its antigen is not yet known. Base qualities were left out, and no much larger clone turns up one base away. Other DNA sequences in the sample encode the same CDR3. Enrolling through a virtual design, the prospective study's participants ranged in age from roughly 18 to 90 years and lived across roughly 23 United States geographic areas. Cohort assignment in the prospective study relied on participant-reported clinical history from a screening survey and a study questionnaire. Recovered participants in ImmuneRACE Cohort 3 were defined as having two consecutive negative NP/OP PCR tests, clearance from a healthcare professional, or resolution of symptoms. In the prospective study, whole blood, serum and a nasopharyngeal or oropharyngeal swab were collected from each participant by mobile phlebotomists. Over an approximately 2-month period, participants in the prospective study had the option of providing additional blood draws and questionnaires. Prospective study blood samples were shipped either frozen or at room temperature before DNA extraction.

The V gene is TRBV5-1 and the J gene is TRBJ2-5, and 9 junction bases match TRBD1. This clonotype originated in a woman in her thirties who had recovered from COVID-19. Sequencing used PBMCs or T cells enriched from blood (not recorded which). Here the CDR3 is given as CASSLGQGIGETQYF. DNA sequence: TGCGCCAGCAGCCTGGGACAGGGCATAGGGGAGACCCAGTACTTC.